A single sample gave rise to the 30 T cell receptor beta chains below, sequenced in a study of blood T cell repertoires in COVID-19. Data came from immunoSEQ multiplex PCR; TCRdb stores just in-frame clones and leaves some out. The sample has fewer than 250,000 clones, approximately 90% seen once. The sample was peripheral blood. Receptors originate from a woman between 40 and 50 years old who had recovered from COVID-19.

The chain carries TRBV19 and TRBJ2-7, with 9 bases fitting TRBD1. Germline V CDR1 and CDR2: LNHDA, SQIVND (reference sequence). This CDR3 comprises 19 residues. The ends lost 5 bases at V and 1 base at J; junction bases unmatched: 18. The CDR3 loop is CASSPRPGTGKGTSYEQYF. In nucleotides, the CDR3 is TGTGCCAGTAGTCCTCGTCCCGGGACAGGGAAAGGTACGTCCTACGAGCAGTACTTC. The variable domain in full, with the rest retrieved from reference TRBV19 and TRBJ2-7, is DGGITQSPKYLFRKEGQNVTLSCEQNLNHDAMYWYRQDPGQGLRLIYYSQIVNDFQKGDIAEGYSVSREKKESFPLTVTSAQKNPTAFYLCASSPRPGTGKGTSYEQYFGPGTRLTVT.

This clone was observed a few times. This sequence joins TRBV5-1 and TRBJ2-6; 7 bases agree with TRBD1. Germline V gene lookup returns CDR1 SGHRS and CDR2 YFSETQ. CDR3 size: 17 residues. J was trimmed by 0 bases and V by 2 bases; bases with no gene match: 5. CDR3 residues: CASSFGTASSGANVLTF. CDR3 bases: TGCGCCAGCAGCTTTGGGACAGCTAGCTCTGGGGCCAACGTCCTGACTTTC.

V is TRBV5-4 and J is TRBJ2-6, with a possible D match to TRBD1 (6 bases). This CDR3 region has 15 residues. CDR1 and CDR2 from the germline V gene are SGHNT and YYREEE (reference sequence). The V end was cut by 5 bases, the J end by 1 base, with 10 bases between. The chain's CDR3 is CASRYRESGANVLTF. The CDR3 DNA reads TGTGCCAGCAGGTACAGGGAGTCTGGGGCCAACGTCCTGACTTTC.

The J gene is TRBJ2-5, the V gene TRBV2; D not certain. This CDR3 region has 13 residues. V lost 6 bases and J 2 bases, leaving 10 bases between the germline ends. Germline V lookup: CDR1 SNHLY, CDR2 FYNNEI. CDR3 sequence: CASRPRSQETQYF. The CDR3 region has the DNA TGTGCCAGCAGACCCCGGTCTCAAGAGACCCAGTACTTC.

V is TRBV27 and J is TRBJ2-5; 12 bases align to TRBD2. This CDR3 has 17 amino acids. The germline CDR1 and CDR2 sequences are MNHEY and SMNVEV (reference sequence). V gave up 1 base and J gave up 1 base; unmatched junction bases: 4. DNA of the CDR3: TGTGCCAGCAGTTTATGGGGACTAGCGGGTTCCCAAGAGACCCAGTACTTC. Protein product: CASSLWGLAGSQETQYF.

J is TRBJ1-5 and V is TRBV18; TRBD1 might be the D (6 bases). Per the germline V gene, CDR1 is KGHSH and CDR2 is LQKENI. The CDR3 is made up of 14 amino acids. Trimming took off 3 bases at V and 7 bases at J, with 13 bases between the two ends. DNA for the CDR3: TGTGCCAGCTCACCCGGGACACCGGGACAGCCCCAGCATTTT. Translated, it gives CASSPGTPGQPQHF.

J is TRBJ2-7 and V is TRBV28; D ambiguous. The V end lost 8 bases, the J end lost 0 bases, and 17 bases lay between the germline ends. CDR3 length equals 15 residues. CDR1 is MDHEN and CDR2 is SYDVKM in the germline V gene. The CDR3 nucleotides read TGTGCCAGCGGCCCCGGAGCCGACGGCTCCTACGAGCAGTACTTC. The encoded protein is CASGPGADGSYEQYF.

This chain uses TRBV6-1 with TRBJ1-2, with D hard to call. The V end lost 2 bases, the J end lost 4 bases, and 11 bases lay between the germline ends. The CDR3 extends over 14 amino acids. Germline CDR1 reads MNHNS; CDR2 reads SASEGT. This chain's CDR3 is CASSESPEGYGYTF. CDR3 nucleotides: TGTGCCAGCAGTGAAAGCCCCGAGGGCTATGGCTACACCTTC.

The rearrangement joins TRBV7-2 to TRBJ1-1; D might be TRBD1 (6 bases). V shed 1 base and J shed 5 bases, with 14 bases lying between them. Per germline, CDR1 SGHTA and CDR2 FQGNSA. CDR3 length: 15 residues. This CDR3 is CASSLGTIRGTEAFF. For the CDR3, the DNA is TGTGCCAGCAGCTTAGGCACTATCAGGGGTACTGAAGCTTTCTTT.

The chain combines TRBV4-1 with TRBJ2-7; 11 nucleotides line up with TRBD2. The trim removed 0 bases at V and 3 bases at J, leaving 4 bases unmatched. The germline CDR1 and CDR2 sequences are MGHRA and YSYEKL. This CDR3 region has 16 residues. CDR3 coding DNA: TGCGCCAGCAGCCAAGATCAACTAGCGGGAGTCTACGAGCAGTACTTC. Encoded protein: CASSQDQLAGVYEQYF.

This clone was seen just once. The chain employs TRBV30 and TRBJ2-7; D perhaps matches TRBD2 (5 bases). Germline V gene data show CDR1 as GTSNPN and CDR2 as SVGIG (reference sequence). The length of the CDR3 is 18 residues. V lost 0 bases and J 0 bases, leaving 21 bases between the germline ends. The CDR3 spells CAWSVMLSRSGNSYEQYF. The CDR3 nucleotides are TGTGCCTGGAGTGTAATGCTATCCCGGTCGGGGAACTCCTACGAGCAGTACTTC. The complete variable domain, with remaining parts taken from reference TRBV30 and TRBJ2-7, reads SQTIHQWPATLVQPVGSPLSLECTVEGTSNPNLYWYRQAAGRGLQLLFYSVGIGQISSEVPQNLSASRPQDRQFILSSKKLLLSDSGFYLCAWSVMLSRSGNSYEQYFGPGTRLTVT.

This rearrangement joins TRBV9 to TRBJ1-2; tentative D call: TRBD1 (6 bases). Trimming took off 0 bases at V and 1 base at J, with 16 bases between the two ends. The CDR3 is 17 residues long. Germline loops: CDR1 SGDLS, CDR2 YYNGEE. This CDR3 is CASSVEAGVLGNYGYTF. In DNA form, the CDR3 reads TGTGCCAGCAGCGTAGAGGCAGGGGTTCTCGGTAACTATGGCTACACCTTC.

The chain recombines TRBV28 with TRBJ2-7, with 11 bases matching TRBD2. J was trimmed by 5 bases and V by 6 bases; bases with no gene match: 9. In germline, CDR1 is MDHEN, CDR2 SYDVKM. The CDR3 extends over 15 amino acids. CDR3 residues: CASRPGTSGVDEQYF. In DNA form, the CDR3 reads TGTGCCAGCAGGCCCGGGACTAGCGGAGTAGACGAGCAGTACTTC.

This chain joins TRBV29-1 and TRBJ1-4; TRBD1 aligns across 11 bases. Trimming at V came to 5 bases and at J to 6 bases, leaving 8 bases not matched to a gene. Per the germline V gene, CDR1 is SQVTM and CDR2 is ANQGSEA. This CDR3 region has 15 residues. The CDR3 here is CSVSKGGQGDEKLFF. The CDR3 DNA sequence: TGCAGCGTTTCAAAAGGGGGACAGGGGGATGAAAAACTGTTTTTT.

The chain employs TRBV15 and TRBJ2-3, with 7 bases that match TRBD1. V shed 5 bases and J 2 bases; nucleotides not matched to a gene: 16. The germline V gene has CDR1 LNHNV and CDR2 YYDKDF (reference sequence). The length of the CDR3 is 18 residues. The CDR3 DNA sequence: TGTGCCACCAGCGGGACAGAGGTTCACAAGCAATACACAGATACGCAGTATTTT. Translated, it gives CATSGTEVHKQYTDTQYF.

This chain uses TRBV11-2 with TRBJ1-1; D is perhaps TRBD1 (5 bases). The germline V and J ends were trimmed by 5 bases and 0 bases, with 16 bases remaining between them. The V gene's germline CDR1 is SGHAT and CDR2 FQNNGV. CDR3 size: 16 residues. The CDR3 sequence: CASSTTGELLNTEAFF. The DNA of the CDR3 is TGTGCCAGCAGCACAACAGGAGAGTTATTGAACACTGAAGCTTTCTTT.

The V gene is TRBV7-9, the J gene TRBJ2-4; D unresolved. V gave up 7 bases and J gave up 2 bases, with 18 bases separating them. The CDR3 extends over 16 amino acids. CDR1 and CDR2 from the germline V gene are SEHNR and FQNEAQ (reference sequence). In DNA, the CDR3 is TGTGCCAGCACCCCCACGTTGGCGGCAACCAAAAACATTCAGTACTTC. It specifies CASTPTLAATKNIQYF.

The CDR3 spells CASSRSSGSSYEQYF. The CDR3 nucleotides read TGTGCCAGCAGTCGATCTAGCGGTAGCTCCTACGAGCAGTACTTC. V gene TRBV28 combines with J gene TRBJ2-7, with 7 bases fitting TRBD2. The CDR3 length is 15 residues. Germline CDR1 and CDR2: MDHEN and SYDVKM. V was clipped by 5 bases and J by 0 bases; unmatched bases: 7.

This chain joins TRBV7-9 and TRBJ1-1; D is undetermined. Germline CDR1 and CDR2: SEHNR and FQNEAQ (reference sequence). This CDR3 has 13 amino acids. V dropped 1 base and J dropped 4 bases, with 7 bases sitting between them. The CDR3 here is CASSLVRATEAFF. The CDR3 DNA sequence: TGTGCCAGCAGCTTAGTGCGGGCCACTGAAGCTTTCTTT.

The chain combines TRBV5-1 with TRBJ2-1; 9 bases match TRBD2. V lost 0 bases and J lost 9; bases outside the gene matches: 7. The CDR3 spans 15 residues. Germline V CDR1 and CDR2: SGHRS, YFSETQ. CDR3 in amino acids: CASSLEGSGSGEQFF. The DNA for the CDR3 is TGCGCCAGCAGCTTGGAGGGTAGCGGGAGTGGTGAGCAGTTCTTC.

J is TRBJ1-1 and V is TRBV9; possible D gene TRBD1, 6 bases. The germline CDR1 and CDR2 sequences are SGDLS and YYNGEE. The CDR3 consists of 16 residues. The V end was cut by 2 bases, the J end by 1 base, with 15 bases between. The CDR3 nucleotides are TGTGCCAGCAGCGTTAGCGCAGGGGCGGGGAACACTGAAGCTTTCTTT. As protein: CASSVSAGAGNTEAFF.

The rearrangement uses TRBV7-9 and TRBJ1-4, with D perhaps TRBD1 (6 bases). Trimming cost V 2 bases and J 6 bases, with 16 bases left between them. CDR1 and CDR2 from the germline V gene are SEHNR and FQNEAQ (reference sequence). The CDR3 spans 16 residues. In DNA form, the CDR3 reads TGTGCCAGCAGCTTAATACAGGGATACACTCATGAAAAACTGTTTTTT. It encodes CASSLIQGYTHEKLFF.

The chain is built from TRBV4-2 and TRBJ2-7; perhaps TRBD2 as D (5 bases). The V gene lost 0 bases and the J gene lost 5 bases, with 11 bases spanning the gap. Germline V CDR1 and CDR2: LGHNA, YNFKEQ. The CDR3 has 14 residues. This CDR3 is CASSQDGSINEQYF. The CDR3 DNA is TGTGCCAGCAGCCAAGATGGGAGTATCAACGAGCAGTACTTC.

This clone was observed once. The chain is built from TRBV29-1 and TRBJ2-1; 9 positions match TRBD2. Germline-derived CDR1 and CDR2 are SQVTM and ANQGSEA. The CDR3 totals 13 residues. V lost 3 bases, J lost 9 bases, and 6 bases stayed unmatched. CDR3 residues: CSVERTSASEQFF. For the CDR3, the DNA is TGCAGCGTTGAGAGGACTAGCGCGAGTGAGCAGTTCTTC.

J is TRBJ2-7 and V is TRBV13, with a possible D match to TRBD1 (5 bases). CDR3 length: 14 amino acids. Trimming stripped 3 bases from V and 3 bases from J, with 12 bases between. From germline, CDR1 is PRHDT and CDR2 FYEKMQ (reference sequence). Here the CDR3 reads CASSLEGVDYEQYF. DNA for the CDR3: TGTGCCAGCAGCTTGGAAGGGGTTGACTACGAGCAGTACTTC.

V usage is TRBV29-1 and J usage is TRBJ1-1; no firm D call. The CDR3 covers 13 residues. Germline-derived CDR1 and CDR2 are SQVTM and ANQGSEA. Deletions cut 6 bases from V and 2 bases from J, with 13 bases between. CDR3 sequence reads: CSVRAGYNTEAFF. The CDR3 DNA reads TGCAGCGTGAGGGCAGGATACAACACTGAAGCTTTCTTT. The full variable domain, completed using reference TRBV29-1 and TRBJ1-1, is SAVISQKPSRDICQRGTSLTIQCQVDSQVTMMFWYRQQPGQSLTLIATANQGSEATYESGFVIDKFPISRPNLTFSTLTVSNMSPEDSSIYLCSVRAGYNTEAFFGQGTRLTVV.

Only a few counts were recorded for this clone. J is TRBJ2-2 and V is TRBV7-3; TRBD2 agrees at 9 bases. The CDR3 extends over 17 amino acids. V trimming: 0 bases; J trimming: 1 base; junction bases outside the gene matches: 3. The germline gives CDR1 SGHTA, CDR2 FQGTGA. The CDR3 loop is CASSLTQTSGNTGELFF. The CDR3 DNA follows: TGTGCCAGCAGCTTAACGCAGACTAGCGGGAACACCGGGGAGCTGTTTTTT.

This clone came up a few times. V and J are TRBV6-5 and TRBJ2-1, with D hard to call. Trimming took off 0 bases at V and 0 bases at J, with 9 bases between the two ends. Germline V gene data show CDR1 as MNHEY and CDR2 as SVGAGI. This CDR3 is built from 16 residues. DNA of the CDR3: TGTGCCAGCAGTTACTCGGCAGACTTCTCCTACAATGAGCAGTTCTTC. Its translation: CASSYSADFSYNEQFF.

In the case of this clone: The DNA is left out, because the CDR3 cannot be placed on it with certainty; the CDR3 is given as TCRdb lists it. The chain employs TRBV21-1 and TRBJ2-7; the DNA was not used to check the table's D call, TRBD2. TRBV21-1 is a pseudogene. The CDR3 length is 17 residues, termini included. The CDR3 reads CASTSWASGSFSYEQYF.

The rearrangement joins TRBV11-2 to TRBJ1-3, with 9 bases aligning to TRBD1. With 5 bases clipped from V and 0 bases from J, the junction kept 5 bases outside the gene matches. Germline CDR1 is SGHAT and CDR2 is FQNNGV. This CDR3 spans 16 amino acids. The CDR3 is CASSPSGQGSGNTIYF. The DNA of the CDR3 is TGTGCCAGCAGCCCCTCGGGACAGGGCTCTGGAAACACCATATATTTT.